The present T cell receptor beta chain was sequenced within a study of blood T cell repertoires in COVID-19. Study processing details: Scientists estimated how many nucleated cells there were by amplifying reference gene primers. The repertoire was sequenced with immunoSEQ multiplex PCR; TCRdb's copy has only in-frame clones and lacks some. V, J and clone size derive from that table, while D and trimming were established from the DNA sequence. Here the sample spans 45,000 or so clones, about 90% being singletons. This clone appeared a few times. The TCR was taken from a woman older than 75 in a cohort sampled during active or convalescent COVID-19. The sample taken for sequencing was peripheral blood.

CDR3 in amino acids: CASSWGGSSSYEQYF. CDR3 nucleotide sequence: TGTGCCAGCAGCTGGGGGGGGAGCTCCTCCTACGAGCAGTACTTC. J is TRBJ2-7 and V is TRBV11-2, with 7 bases matching TRBD2. The germline V gene has CDR1 SGHAT and CDR2 FQNNGV. Trimming took 4 bases from V and 0 from J; bases not matched to a gene: 6. CDR3 length: 15 amino acids.